The next 18 T cell receptor beta chains were all read from a single sample in a study of T-cell reconstitution after alpha-beta-depleted transplantation in children. Unique molecular identifiers featured in how the TCRbeta library was prepared. In TCRdb, the PCR reads were re-called with MiXCR into one record per CDR3 protein. The table lists more than 450,000 distinct CDR3 sequences, about 16% of them singletons. This material consisted of PBMCs from the stem cell graft donor, taken from the stem cell graft. The receptor set was obtained from a human donor who donated a stem cell graft to a child with acute lymphoblastic leukemia.

The gene calls are TRBV7-6 and TRBJ1-5; weak D call: TRBD1 (5 bases). From germline, CDR1 is SGHVS and CDR2 FNYEAQ. Trimming pared 5 bases from V and 6 bases from J, leaving 14 bases between. This CDR3 is built from 14 residues. The CDR3 DNA reads as TGTGCCAGCAGCCGGGACGGAGCCACTCAGCCCCAGCATTTT. Protein: CASSRDGATQPQHF.

In its sample, this clonotype was seen a few times. This chain uses TRBV20-1 with TRBJ1-2; D possibly corresponds to TRBD1 (6 bases). Per the germline V gene, CDR1 is DFQATT and CDR2 is SNEGSKA (reference sequence). V was pared by 0 bases and J by 3 bases, with 11 bases between. This CDR3 has 14 residues. CDR3 amino acids: CSAREGGADYGYTF. CDR3 sequence (DNA): TGCAGTGCTAGAGAGGGGGGGGCGGACTATGGCTACACCTTC.

V gene TRBV2 combines with J gene TRBJ2-3, with 9 bases fitting TRBD2. V was pared by 3 bases and J by 3 bases, with 7 bases of the junction left unmatched. The CDR3 contains 16 residues. Germline V gene sequence: CDR1 SNHLY, CDR2 FYNNEI. CDR3 sequence (DNA): TGTGCCAGCAGTGACCCAGCGGGAGGTGGGACAGATACGCAGTATTTT. It translates to CASSDPAGGGTDTQYF.

This chain connects TRBV7-6 to TRBJ2-7; D not certain. Germline values: CDR1 SGHVS, CDR2 FNYEAQ. The CDR3 runs 17 residues. V gave up 5 bases and J gave up 3 bases, with 23 bases separating them. CDR3: CASSPEPTSGSLYEQYF. CDR3 in DNA: TGTGCCAGCAGCCCTGAGCCAACTTCCGGCAGCCTCTACGAGCAGTACTTC.

This CDR3 is CASSMVADGTEAFF. The CDR3 DNA sequence: TGTGCCAGCAGCATGGTAGCGGACGGCACTGAAGCTTTCTTT. The chain carries TRBV7-9 and TRBJ1-1; D unclear. Trimming took off 5 bases at V and 4 bases at J, with 14 bases between the two ends. The CDR3 runs to 14 residues. Germline V CDR1 and CDR2: SEHNR, FQNEAQ (reference sequence).

The sample holds a few counts of this clonotype. The V and J genes are TRBV20-1 and TRBJ2-1; D might be TRBD2 (5 bases). V gave up 5 bases and J gave up 2 bases, with 10 bases separating them. Per germline, CDR1 DFQATT and CDR2 SNEGSKA (reference sequence). The CDR3 has 13 residues. For the CDR3, the DNA is TGCAGTGCTCTAACCGGGGCCTACAATGAGCAGTTCTTC. It translates to CSALTGAYNEQFF.

V usage is TRBV29-1 and J usage is TRBJ1-2; tentatively, D is TRBD1 (5 bases). V dropped 5 bases and J dropped 10 bases, with 17 bases sitting between them. This CDR3 spans 12 amino acids. Germline loops: CDR1 SQVTM, CDR2 ANQGSEA. CDR3: CSVIPQGSAYTF. In DNA, the CDR3 is TGCAGCGTTATTCCCCAGGGATCGGCCTACACCTTC.

The chain combines TRBV7-9 with TRBJ2-1; D call uncertain. Trimming shortened V by 4 bases and J by 6 bases, and 19 bases separated the two germline ends. The CDR3 is 16 residues long. CDR1 and CDR2 from the germline V gene are SEHNR and FQNEAQ (reference sequence). CDR3 DNA sequence: TGTGCCAGCAGCTACGTCGGGTATAAGCGTATCAATGAGCAGTTCTTC. Protein sequence: CASSYVGYKRINEQFF.

This clonotype turned up a few times. CDR3 sequence (DNA): TGTGCCAGTAACTCGGGCGCCCTAAGCACAGATACGCAGTATTTT. This codes for CASNSGALSTDTQYF. The V call is TRBV27, the J call TRBJ2-3; D is ambiguous. Germline CDR1 reads MNHEY; CDR2 reads SMNVEV (reference sequence). The V end lost 9 bases, the J end lost 0 bases, and 16 bases lay between the germline ends. CDR3 size: 15 residues.

The genes are TRBV7-9 and TRBJ2-7; 11 nucleotides match TRBD2. V was pared by 3 bases and J by 3 bases, with 4 bases of the junction left unmatched. Germline CDR1 and CDR2: SEHNR and FQNEAQ (reference sequence). CDR3 length: 15 residues. CDR3 DNA sequence: TGTGCCAGCAGCTTCCCGGGACTAGCGGTCTACGAGCAGTACTTC. As protein: CASSFPGLAVYEQYF.

This clonotype was detected only a few times. This rearrangement joins TRBV4-1 to TRBJ2-2; TRBD1 agrees at 7 bases. The CDR3 covers 15 residues. J was trimmed by 2 bases and V by 4 bases; bases with no gene match: 4. The germline V gene encodes CDR1 MGHRA and CDR2 YSYEKL. As DNA, the CDR3 is TGCGCCAGCAGCCTGGGACAGACTAACACCGGGGAGCTGTTTTTT. Amino acids: CASSLGQTNTGELFF.

V usage is TRBV29-1 and J usage is TRBJ2-3; perhaps TRBD1 as D (5 bases). Between the trimmed V and J ends, which lost 5 bases and 4 bases, there was a span of 10 bases. The CDR3 extends over 12 amino acids. Germline CDR1 reads SQVTM; CDR2 reads ANQGSEA. In DNA form, the CDR3 reads TGCAGCGTTCCCGACAGAGCAGATACGCAGTATTTT. Amino acids: CSVPDRADTQYF.

The genes are TRBV7-3 and TRBJ1-3; 7 nucleotides line up with TRBD1. The ends lost 5 bases at V and 4 bases at J; junction bases unmatched: 8. The germline V gene encodes CDR1 SGHTA and CDR2 FQGTGA. The CDR3 consists of 15 residues. The CDR3, as DNA: TGTGCCAGCAGCCTGTCCCCGGGACAGGGAAACACCATATATTTT. This codes for CASSLSPGQGNTIYF. The entire variable domain, with the rest obtained from reference TRBV7-3 and TRBJ1-3, is as follows: GAGVSQTPSNKVTEKGKYVELRCDPISGHTALYWYRQSLGQGPEFLIYFQGTGAADDSGLPNDRFFAVRPEGSVSTLKIQRTERGDSAVYLCASSLSPGQGNTIYFGEGSWLTVV.

The chain uses TRBV5-5 and TRBJ2-5; D may be TRBD2 (6 bases). V shed 2 bases and J shed 7 bases, with 12 bases lying between them. This CDR3 comprises 13 residues. Per germline, CDR1 SGHKS and CDR2 YYEKEE (reference sequence). CDR3 nucleotides: TGTGCCAGCAGCTTTCTCGAGGGAGGGACCCAGTACTTC. As protein: CASSFLEGGTQYF.

The V and J genes are TRBV5-1 and TRBJ2-7, with TRBD2 as a possible D gene (6 bases). Trimming removed 1 base at V and 3 bases at J, with 11 bases between. Germline-derived CDR1 and CDR2 are SGHRS and YFSETQ. The CDR3 length is 14 residues. CDR3 nucleotide sequence: TGCGCCAGCAGCTTGCGGGACTGGAACTACGAGCAGTACTTC. It yields the protein CASSLRDWNYEQYF. Full variable domain (remainder filled in from reference TRBV5-1 and TRBJ2-7): KAGVTQTPRYLIKTRGQQVTLSCSPISGHRSVSWYQQTPGQGLQFLFEYFSETQRNKGNFPGRFSGRQFSNSRSEMNVSTLELGDSALYLCASSLRDWNYEQYFGPGTRLTVT.

This clonotype was recorded a few times. J is TRBJ2-3 and V is TRBV2, with 12 bases matching TRBD2. The CDR3 totals 16 residues. J gave up 0 bases and V 8 bases, and 6 bases lay outside the gene matches. CDR1 is SNHLY and CDR2 is FYNNEI in the germline V gene. Written as DNA, the CDR3 is TGTGCCAGCCTTGTAGGACTAGCGGGAAGCACAGATACGCAGTATTTT. This encodes CASLVGLAGSTDTQYF.

This clonotype was counted only a few times. CDR3 sequence (DNA): TGCAGCGTTGAAGAGGGACAGTTCATTGATGGCTACACCTTC. Residues: CSVEEGQFIDGYTF. V is TRBV29-1 and J is TRBJ1-2, with 7 nucleotides matching TRBD1. Trimming removed 0 bases from V and 6 bases from J; junction bases left unmatched: 7. This CDR3 region has 14 residues. Germline loops: CDR1 SQVTM, CDR2 ANQGSEA.

The V gene is TRBV7-8, the J gene TRBJ1-1; possible D gene TRBD1, 5 bases. Germline V gene lookup returns CDR1 SGHVS and CDR2 FQNEAQ. V lost 2 bases and J lost 2, with 12 bases in between. This CDR3 has 15 amino acids. The CDR3 DNA reads TGTGCCAGCAGCTTATCGGGGGTTTTAAACACTGAAGCTTTCTTT. The encoded protein is CASSLSGVLNTEAFF.